These 9 T cell receptor beta chains were all obtained from the same sample, sequenced in a study of blood T cell repertoires in COVID-19. Measured with immunoSEQ multiplex PCR; TCRdb has only the in-frame clones, and not every one. In the table there are approximately 25,000 clones, approximately 72% of which are singletons. Sequencing was done on a sample of peripheral blood. Receptor source: a man in his fifties or sixties with COVID-19, enrolled during active disease.

This chain uses TRBV30 with TRBJ1-1, with no clear D. Germline lookup yields CDR1 GTSNPN and CDR2 SVGIG (reference sequence). The CDR3 has 12 residues. V lost 0 bases and J 1 base, leaving 3 bases between the germline ends. CDR3 sequence (DNA): TGTGCCTGGAGTGTCGGGAACACTGAAGCTTTCTTT. Protein sequence: CAWSVGNTEAFF.

This clone has just a few counts. The V call is TRBV29-1, the J call TRBJ2-5, with 7 bases matching TRBD1. Germline CDR1 and CDR2: SQVTM and ANQGSEA. V trimming: 5 bases; J trimming: 4 bases; junction bases outside the gene matches: 10. This CDR3 comprises 14 residues. The CDR3 coding sequence is TGCAGCGTTCCTGATTGGACAGGTGGAGAGACCCAGTACTTC. It codes for CSVPDWTGGETQYF. Full variable domain (missing parts from reference TRBV29-1 and TRBJ2-5): SAVISQKPSRDICQRGTSLTIQCQVDSQVTMMFWYRQQPGQSLTLIATANQGSEATYESGFVIDKFPISRPNLTFSTLTVSNMSPEDSSIYLCSVPDWTGGETQYFGPGTRLLVL.

The rearrangement links TRBV29-1 to TRBJ2-5, with 11 positions matching TRBD2. This CDR3 has 16 residues. Germline V CDR1 and CDR2: SQVTM, ANQGSEA. Trimming at V came to 7 bases and at J to 3 bases, leaving 13 bases not matched to a gene. The CDR3 coding sequence is TGCAGCGCCAGTGGCACTACTAGCGGGGGAAAAGAGACCCAGTACTTC. This codes for CSASGTTSGGKETQYF.

The chain carries TRBV5-5 and TRBJ1-5; 7 bases fit TRBD1. The CDR3 totals 16 residues. With V trimmed by 2 bases and J by 0 bases, 5 bases remained unmatched. The germline V gene encodes CDR1 SGHKS and CDR2 YYEKEE (reference sequence). Written as DNA, the CDR3 is TGTGCCAGCAGCTTCGGGACAGAGAATAGCAATCAGCCCCAGCATTTT. Protein: CASSFGTENSNQPQHF.

The V gene is TRBV5-1, the J gene TRBJ2-1; 9 bases agree with TRBD2. Unmatched junction bases numbered 13, after V lost 5 bases and J lost 7 bases. The CDR3 covers 16 residues. From germline, CDR1 is SGHRS and CDR2 YFSETQ. In DNA, the CDR3 is TGCGCCAGCAGTAGCGGGGGAGCCCATTTAGCTAATGAGCAGTTCTTC. Protein product: CASSSGGAHLANEQFF.

V is TRBV10-3 and J is TRBJ2-2; D unresolved. Trimming took 11 bases from V and 2 from J, leaving 6 bases between them. The CDR3 runs to 11 residues. The germline V gene has CDR1 ENHRY and CDR2 SYGVKD. The CDR3 spells CAVYNTGELFF. The CDR3 DNA sequence: TGTGCCGTCTACAACACCGGGGAGCTGTTTTTT.

The chain recombines TRBV2 with TRBJ2-5, with 7 bases identical to TRBD1. The CDR3 length is 14 residues. Looked up from germline, CDR1 is SNHLY and CDR2 is FYNNEI. The junction had 11 bases not matched to a gene; V was cut back by 8 bases and J by 5 bases. The CDR3: CASRILDRPETQYF. In DNA form, the CDR3 reads TGTGCCAGCCGGATCTTGGACAGGCCGGAGACCCAGTACTTC.

The chain has TRBV6-5 and TRBJ1-1; 9 nucleotides line up with TRBD1. The CDR3 extends over 13 amino acids. V lost 1 base and J lost 11; bases outside the gene matches: 5. Germline lookup yields CDR1 MNHEY and CDR2 SVGAGI. The CDR3 DNA sequence: TGTGCCAGCAGTTACTTGACAGGGGGACGGGCTTTCTTT. Translated, it gives CASSYLTGGRAFF.

This clone showed up just a few times. The chain employs TRBV7-3 and TRBJ2-2, with a possible D match to TRBD2 (6 bases). Trimming removed 5 bases at V and 1 base at J, with 11 bases between. From germline, CDR1 is SGHTA and CDR2 FQGTGA. This CDR3 comprises 15 residues. The CDR3 spells CASSPSGGNTGELFF. The CDR3 region has the DNA TGTGCCAGCAGCCCATCCGGGGGGAACACCGGGGAGCTGTTTTTT.